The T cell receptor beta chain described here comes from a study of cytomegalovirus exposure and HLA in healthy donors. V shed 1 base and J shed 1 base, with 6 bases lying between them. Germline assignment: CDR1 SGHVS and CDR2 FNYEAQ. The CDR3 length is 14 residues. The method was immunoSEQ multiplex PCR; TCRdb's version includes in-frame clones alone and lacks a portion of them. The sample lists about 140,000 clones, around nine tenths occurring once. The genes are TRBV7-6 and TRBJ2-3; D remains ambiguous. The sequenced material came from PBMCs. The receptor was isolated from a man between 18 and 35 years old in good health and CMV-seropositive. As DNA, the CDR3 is TGTGCCAGCAGCTTAGGAGTGGGCACAGATACGCAGTATTTT. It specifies CASSLGVGTDTQYF.